Listed here are 6 T cell receptor beta chains from one sample, sequenced in a study of T cell responses to AZD1222 COVID-19 vaccine. Measured with immunoSEQ multiplex PCR; TCRdb has only the in-frame clones, and not every one. The repertoire holds tens of thousands of clones, with approximately 83% as singletons. The sequencing used peripheral blood, collected on day 0 of AZD1222 vaccination. Receptors were obtained from an adult in good health.

The rearrangement links TRBV5-5 to TRBJ2-1; D remains unclear. V lost 0 bases, J lost 0 bases, and 10 bases lay in between. The germline CDR1 and CDR2 sequences are SGHKS and YYEKEE (reference sequence). This CDR3 is 16 amino acids long. The CDR3 loop reads CASSLVGRVSYNEQFF. The CDR3, as DNA: TGTGCCAGCAGCTTGGTTGGTAGGGTCTCCTACAATGAGCAGTTCTTC. Supplemented by reference TRBV5-5 and TRBJ2-1, the full variable domain reads DAGVTQSPTHLIKTRGQQVTLRCSPISGHKSVSWYQQVLGQGPQFIFQYYEKEERGRGNFPDRFSARQFPNYSSELNVNALLLGDSALYLCASSLVGRVSYNEQFFGPGTRLTVL.

The chain carries TRBV24-1 and TRBJ2-3, with D perhaps given as TRBD1 or TRBD2 (5 bases each). Per the germline V gene, CDR1 is KGHDR and CDR2 is SFDVKD. This CDR3 is 13 amino acids long. The V and J ends lost 9 bases and 1 base respectively, with 10 bases between them. CDR3 in amino acids: CATGRDGTDTQYF. Here the CDR3 DNA reads TGTGCCACCGGCCGGGACGGCACAGATACGCAGTATTTT.

This chain links TRBV20-1 with TRBJ1-1; D remains unclear. V gave up 3 bases and J gave up 3 bases, with 8 bases separating them. The CDR3 is 12 residues long. Germline CDR1 reads DFQATT; CDR2 reads SNEGSKA (reference sequence). The DNA for the CDR3 is TGCAGTGCTAGTCCTTGGGACACTGAAGCTTTCTTT. Amino acid sequence: CSASPWDTEAFF.

The gene calls are TRBV10-1 and TRBJ2-7; 11 bases agree with TRBD2. CDR1 and CDR2 from the germline V gene are WNHNN and SYGVQD (reference sequence). This CDR3 has 15 residues. V lost 4 bases, J lost 2 bases, and 4 bases stayed unmatched. The CDR3 spells CASSGILAGAYEQYF. CDR3 DNA: TGCGCCAGCAGTGGAATACTAGCGGGGGCCTACGAGCAGTACTTC.

This clone was recorded once. The V call is TRBV29-1, the J call TRBJ2-7; 9 positions agree with TRBD1. The CDR3 is made up of 15 amino acids. Germline assignment: CDR1 SQVTM and CDR2 ANQGSEA. The V gene end was trimmed by 1 base and the J gene end by 7 bases; junction bases not matched to a gene: 11. In nucleotides, the CDR3 is TGCAGCGTTGAAGCCCCCGGGACAGGGCCCCGTGAGCAGTACTTC. It codes for CSVEAPGTGPREQYF.

This clone has only a few counts. The chain recombines TRBV3-1 (or the pseudogene TRBV3-2) with TRBJ1-2; a possible D gene is TRBD1 (5 bases). The CDR3 has 16 residues. The V gene's germline CDR1 is LGHDT and CDR2 YNNKEL (reference sequence). Trimming took off 4 bases at V and 4 bases at J, with 19 bases between the two ends. CDR3 sequence (DNA): TGTGCCAGCAGCCGATCCCAGGGAAGTTCCACCTATGGCTACACCTTC. Translating gives CASSRSQGSSTYGYTF.